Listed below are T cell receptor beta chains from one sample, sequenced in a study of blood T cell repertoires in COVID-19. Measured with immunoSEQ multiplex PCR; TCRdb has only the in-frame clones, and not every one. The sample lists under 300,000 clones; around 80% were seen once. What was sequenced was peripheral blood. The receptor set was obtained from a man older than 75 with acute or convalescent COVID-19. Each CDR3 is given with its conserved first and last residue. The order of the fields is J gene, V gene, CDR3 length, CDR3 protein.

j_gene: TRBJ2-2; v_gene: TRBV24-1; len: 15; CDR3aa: CATSETGGFTGELFF
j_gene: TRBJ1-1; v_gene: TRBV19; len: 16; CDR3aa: CASQFAGGSLDTEAFF
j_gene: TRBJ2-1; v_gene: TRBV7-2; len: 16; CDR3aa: CASSLVVAGPYNEQFF
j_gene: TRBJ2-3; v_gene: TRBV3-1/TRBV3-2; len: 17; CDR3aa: CASSQEPAGASTDTQYF
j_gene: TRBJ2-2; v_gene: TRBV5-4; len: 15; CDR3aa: CASSLGGGETGELFF
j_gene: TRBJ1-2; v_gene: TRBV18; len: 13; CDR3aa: CASSPLTGFGYTF
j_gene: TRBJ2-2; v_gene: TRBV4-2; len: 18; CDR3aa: CASSPGLAGHPNTGELFF
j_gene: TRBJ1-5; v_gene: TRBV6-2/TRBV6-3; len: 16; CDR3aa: CASSYEGTGVVQPQHF
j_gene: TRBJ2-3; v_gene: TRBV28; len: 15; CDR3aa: CASTLGGGGPDTQYF
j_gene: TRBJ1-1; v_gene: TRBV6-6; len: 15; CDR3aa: CASSSQLTANTEAFF
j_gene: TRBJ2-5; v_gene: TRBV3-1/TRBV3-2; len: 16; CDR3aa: CASSHQGLAVGETQYF
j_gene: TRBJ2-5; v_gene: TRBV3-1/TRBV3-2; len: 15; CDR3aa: CASSQSRGYQETQYF
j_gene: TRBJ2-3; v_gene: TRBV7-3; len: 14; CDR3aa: CASSLSGSADTQYF
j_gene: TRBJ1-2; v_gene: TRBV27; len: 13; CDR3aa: CASSSAGGYGYTF
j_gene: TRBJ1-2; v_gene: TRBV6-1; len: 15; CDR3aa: CASSEGQPANYGYTF
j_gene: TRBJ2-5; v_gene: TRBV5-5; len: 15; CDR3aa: CASSQLAGGGETQYF
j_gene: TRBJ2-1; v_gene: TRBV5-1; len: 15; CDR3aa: CASTLAGGPGNEQFF
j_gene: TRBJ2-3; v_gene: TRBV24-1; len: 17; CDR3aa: CATSAHMGPSKADTQYF
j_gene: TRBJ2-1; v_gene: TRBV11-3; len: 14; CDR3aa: CASSLVGIDNEQFF
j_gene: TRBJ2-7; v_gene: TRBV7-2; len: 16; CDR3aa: CASSPRLAGGSYEQYF
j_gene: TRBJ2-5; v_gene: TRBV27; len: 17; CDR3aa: CASSSTSSGRETETQYF
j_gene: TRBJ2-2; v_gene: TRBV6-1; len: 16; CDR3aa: CASSGGQALGTGELFF
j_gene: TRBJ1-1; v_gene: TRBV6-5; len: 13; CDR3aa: CASSRRLNTEAFF
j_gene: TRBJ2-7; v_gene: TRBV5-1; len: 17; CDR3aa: CASSLVSVQVSSYEQYF
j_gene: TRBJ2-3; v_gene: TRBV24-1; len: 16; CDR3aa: CATSEGALVPRGTQYF
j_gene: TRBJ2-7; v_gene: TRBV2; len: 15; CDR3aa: CASSGGQENRYEQYF
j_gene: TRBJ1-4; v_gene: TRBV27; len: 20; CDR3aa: CASSLSYPDRGTATNEKLFF
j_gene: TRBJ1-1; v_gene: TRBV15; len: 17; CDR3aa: CATSRALGQTMNTEAFF
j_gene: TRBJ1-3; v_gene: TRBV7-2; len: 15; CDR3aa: CASSSTGLGGNTIYF
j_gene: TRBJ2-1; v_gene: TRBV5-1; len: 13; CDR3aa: CASTGQGFGEQFF
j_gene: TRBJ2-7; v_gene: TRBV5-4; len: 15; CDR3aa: CASSPTSGRINEQYF
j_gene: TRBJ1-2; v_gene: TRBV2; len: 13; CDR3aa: CASSLQGDYGYTF
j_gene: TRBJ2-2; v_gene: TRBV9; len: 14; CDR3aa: CASSEGQSTGELFF
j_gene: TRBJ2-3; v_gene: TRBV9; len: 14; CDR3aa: CASSVSSGTDTQYF
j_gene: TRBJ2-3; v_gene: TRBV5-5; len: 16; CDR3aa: CASSVGSSGRTDTQYF
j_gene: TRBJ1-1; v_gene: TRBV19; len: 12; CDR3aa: CASSRQFTEAFF
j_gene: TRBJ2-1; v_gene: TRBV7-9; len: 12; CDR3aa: CASSLRDNEQFF
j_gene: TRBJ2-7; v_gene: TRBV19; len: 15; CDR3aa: CASSIVGAGVYEQYF
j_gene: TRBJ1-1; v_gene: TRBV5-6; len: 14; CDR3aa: CASSSGIRRTEAFF
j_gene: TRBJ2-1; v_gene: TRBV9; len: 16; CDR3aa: CASSVDARGGYNEQFF
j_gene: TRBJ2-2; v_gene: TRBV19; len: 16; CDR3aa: CASSIKGLGPAGELFF
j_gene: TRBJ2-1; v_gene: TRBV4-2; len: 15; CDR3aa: CASSQELAGVQEQFF
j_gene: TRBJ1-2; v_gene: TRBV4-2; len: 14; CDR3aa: CASSRLQGREGYTF
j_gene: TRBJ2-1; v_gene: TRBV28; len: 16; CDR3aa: CASSSLGQGGQDEQFF
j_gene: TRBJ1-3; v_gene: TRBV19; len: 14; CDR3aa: CASTSGPPGNTIYF
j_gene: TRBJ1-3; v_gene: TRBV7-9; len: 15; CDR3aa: CATLYGSSSGNTIYF
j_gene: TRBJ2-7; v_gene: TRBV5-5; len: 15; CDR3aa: CASSLSEAASYEQYF
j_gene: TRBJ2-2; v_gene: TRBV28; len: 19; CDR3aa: CASSGPGQGWLANTGELFF
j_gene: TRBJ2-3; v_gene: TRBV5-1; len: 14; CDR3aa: CASSLDGFTDTQYF
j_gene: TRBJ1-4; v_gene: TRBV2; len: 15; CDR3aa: CASRLEAGTNEKLFF
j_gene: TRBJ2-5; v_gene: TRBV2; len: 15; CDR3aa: CASSGQGLVKETQYF
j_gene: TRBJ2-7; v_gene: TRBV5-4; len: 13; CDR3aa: CASSLLGAGEQYF